Described below is a single T cell receptor beta chain sequence and its context. Its antigen is unknown. Trimming stripped 3 bases from V and 7 bases from J, with 18 bases between. CDR1 and CDR2 (germline): MDHEN, SYDVKM. This CDR3 is built from 15 residues. The data originate from a study of Ad26.COV2.S vaccination and SARS-CoV-2 variants. Study-wide points: The breadth of spike-specific CD8+ and CD4+ T cell responses after vaccination was reportedly substantial. People who got the vaccine or the placebo had similar non-spike TCR breadth.

Clones were read by immunoSEQ multiplex PCR, and TCRdb kept only the in-frame ones, dropping some. The data hold 300,000 to 400,000 clones, with roughly 90% observed a single time. Treatment reported: 15 to 20 received Ad26.COV2.S at low or high dose, single or two shots; several received placebo; per-sample allocation not given. Sampling was performed 63 days after the first vaccine or placebo injection. An adult aged 18-55 years in Boston served as the donor. Here the sequenced sample was peripheral blood, taken in a trial of Ad26.COV2.S vaccine versus placebo. The clonotype was recovered from a person between 18 and 65 years old who received the Ad26.COV2.S COVID-19 vaccine or a placebo. V is TRBV28 and J is TRBJ1-1; D not resolved. In DNA, the CDR3 is TGTGCCAGCAGTTTTCAAGTCCGCGGCATGGTTGAAGCTTTCTTT. Translated: CASSFQVRGMVEAFF.